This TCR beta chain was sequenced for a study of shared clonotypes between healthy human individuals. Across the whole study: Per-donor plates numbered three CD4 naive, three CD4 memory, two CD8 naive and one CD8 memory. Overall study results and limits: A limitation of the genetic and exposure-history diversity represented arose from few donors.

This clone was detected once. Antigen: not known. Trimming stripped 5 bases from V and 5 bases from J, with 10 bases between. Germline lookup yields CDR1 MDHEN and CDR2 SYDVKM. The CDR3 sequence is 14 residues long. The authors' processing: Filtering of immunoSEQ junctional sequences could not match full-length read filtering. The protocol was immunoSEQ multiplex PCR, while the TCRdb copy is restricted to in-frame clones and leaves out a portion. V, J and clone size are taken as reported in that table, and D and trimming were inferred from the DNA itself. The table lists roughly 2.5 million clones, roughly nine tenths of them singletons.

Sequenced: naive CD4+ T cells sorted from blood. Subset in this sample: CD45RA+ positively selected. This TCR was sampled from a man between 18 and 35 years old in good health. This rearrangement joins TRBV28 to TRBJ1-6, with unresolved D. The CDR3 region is CASSPRTDNSPLHF. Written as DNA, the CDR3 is TGTGCCAGCAGTCCCCGGACGGATAATTCACCCCTCCACTTT.